Following are 31 T cell receptor beta chains from one sample sequenced in a study of blood T cell repertoires in COVID-19. The method was immunoSEQ multiplex PCR; TCRdb's version includes in-frame clones alone and lacks a portion of them. In the table there are under 80,000 clones, less than 80% of which are singletons. The sequenced sample was peripheral blood. Every receptor here comes from a human donor in a cohort sampled during active COVID-19.

This clone was observed a few times. The chain links TRBV3-1 (or the pseudogene TRBV3-2) to TRBJ1-1; 7 positions agree with TRBD1. Germline V gene sequence: CDR1 LGHDT, CDR2 YNNKEL (reference sequence). J lost 4 bases, V lost 4 bases, and 6 bases had no gene match. The CDR3 is 14 residues long. Here the CDR3 DNA reads TGTGCCAGCAGCCGACAGGGCGTGGGCACTGAAGCTTTCTTT. As protein: CASSRQGVGTEAFF.

This chain links TRBV27 with TRBJ1-2; D not resolved. Trimming shortened V by 5 bases and J by 3 bases, and 13 bases separated the two germline ends. The length of the CDR3 is 14 residues. Germline V gene lookup returns CDR1 MNHEY and CDR2 SMNVEV (reference sequence). As DNA, the CDR3 is TGTGCCAGCAGTGGGAGTGGGTTACACTATGGCTACACCTTC. Amino acid sequence: CASSGSGLHYGYTF.

This clone was seen a handful of times. This chain links TRBV10-3 with TRBJ1-2; 10 bases align to TRBD1. This CDR3 comprises 14 residues. Germline V lookup: CDR1 ENHRY, CDR2 SYGVKD. V shed 6 bases and J 7 bases; nucleotides not matched to a gene: 8. CDR3 nucleotide sequence: TGTGCCATCAGGCCGGGACAGGGGATCGGTGGCTACACCTTC. It is translated as CAIRPGQGIGGYTF.

The CDR3 coding sequence is TGTGCCAGCAGCCCTTACGGGAGCTCCTACGAGCAGTACTTC. Protein product: CASSPYGSSYEQYF. The chain is built from TRBV5-5 and TRBJ2-7, with D maybe TRBD2 (6 bases). Germline-derived CDR1 and CDR2 are SGHKS and YYEKEE (reference sequence). The CDR3 loop spans 14 amino acids. V was clipped by 4 bases and J by 0 bases, with 11 bases between them.

The rearrangement links TRBV5-1 to TRBJ2-3; D might be TRBD2 (6 bases). The V gene lost 0 bases and the J gene lost 1 base, with 9 bases spanning the gap. Germline-derived CDR1 and CDR2 are SGHRS and YFSETQ. The CDR3 is 15 residues long. The CDR3 sequence: CASSLVSSGTDTQYF. CDR3 bases: TGCGCCAGCAGCTTGGTTTCTAGCGGCACAGATACGCAGTATTTT.

The CDR3 protein is CASSLDSYNEQFF. CDR3 bases: TGTGCCAGCAGCTTAGACTCATACAATGAGCAGTTCTTC. This sequence joins TRBV7-2 and TRBJ2-1; no firm D call. This CDR3 has 13 residues. Trimming pared 1 base from V and 4 bases from J, leaving 5 bases between. The germline CDR1 and CDR2 sequences are SGHTA and FQGNSA.

The chain recombines TRBV7-8 with TRBJ1-1, with 8 bases fitting TRBD1. V dropped 5 bases and J dropped 6; count of bases not matched to a gene: 11. The CDR3 is 15 residues long. CDR1 and CDR2 from the germline V gene are SGHVS and FQNEAQ. CDR3 nucleotides: TGTGCCAGCAGCGCACGGACAGGGACGACCGCTGAAGCTTTCTTT. Amino acid sequence: CASSARTGTTAEAFF.

The V and J genes are TRBV7-3 and TRBJ2-5; TRBD1 matches 9 bases. Germline CDR1 reads SGHTA; CDR2 reads FQGTGA. V was pared by 4 bases and J by 4 bases, with 4 bases of the junction left unmatched. The CDR3 sequence is 14 residues long. CDR3 residues: CASSSTGGTETQYF. The CDR3 nucleotides read TGTGCCAGCAGCTCCACAGGGGGCACAGAGACCCAGTACTTC.

This sequence joins TRBV29-1 and TRBJ1-2, with a possible D match to TRBD1 (5 bases). V was pared by 0 bases and J by 4 bases, with 12 bases between. The CDR3 extends over 14 amino acids. Germline V gene data show CDR1 as SQVTM and CDR2 as ANQGSEA. The CDR3, as DNA: TGCAGCGTTGAAGAGCGGGACCCGGGCTATGGCTACACCTTC. This gives the protein CSVEERDPGYGYTF.

This clone has just a few counts. The chain is built from TRBV2 and TRBJ2-7, with a weak D call TRBD1 (6 bases). Trimming removed 4 bases at V and 12 bases at J, with 13 bases between. Germline loops: CDR1 SNHLY, CDR2 FYNNEI. This CDR3 contains 11 residues. CDR3 amino acids: CASSAAGTWYF. In DNA form, the CDR3 reads TGTGCCAGCAGTGCCGCCGGGACATGGTACTTC.

The J gene is TRBJ2-7, the V gene TRBV10-1; possible D gene TRBD2, 6 bases. V was cut by 3 bases and J by 3 bases, with 18 bases left in between. Germline V gives CDR1 WNHNN, CDR2 SYGVQD (reference sequence). This CDR3 contains 16 residues. CDR3 in DNA: TGCGCCAGCAGTGACAAAACGAACGGGAGTCGCTACGAGCAGTACTTC. Protein: CASSDKTNGSRYEQYF.

V and J are TRBV7-2 and TRBJ2-3; 7 bases align to TRBD2. Germline V lookup: CDR1 SGHTA, CDR2 FQGNSA. There are 16 residues in the CDR3. The ends lost 4 bases at V and 8 bases at J; junction bases unmatched: 15. The CDR3 protein is CASSSVGGSPQGTQYF. DNA for the CDR3: TGTGCCAGCAGCTCCGTCGGCGGGAGTCCCCAAGGTACGCAGTATTTT.

The chain recombines TRBV5-1 with TRBJ2-1; TRBD2 matches 7 bases. This CDR3 has 18 amino acids. The J segment lost 2 bases and the V segment lost 4 bases, leaving 15 bases of the junction unmatched. CDR1 is SGHRS and CDR2 is YFSETQ in the germline V gene. For the CDR3, the DNA is TGCGCCAGCAGCACCCTGGGGGACTACGCGTTGACCTACAATGAGCAGTTCTTC. The encoded protein is CASSTLGDYALTYNEQFF.

The chain links TRBV9 to TRBJ2-3, with 11 bases lining up with TRBD2. The CDR3 runs to 15 residues. Germline CDR1 reads SGDLS; CDR2 reads YYNGEE. Trimming at V came to 5 bases and at J to 1 base, leaving 3 bases not matched to a gene. CDR3 in DNA: TGTGCCAGCAGGCGGGGACTAGCGGGCACAGATACGCAGTATTTT. Translation: CASRRGLAGTDTQYF.

The chain couples TRBV5-4 to TRBJ2-3; 10 nucleotides agree with TRBD2. CDR1 and CDR2 (germline): SGHNT, YYREEE (reference sequence). CDR3 length equals 15 residues. V was clipped by 5 bases and J by 2 bases; unmatched bases: 5. CDR3: CASSRTSGSTDTQYF. CDR3 DNA sequence: TGTGCCAGCAGTCGGACTAGCGGCTCCACAGATACGCAGTATTTT.

V usage is TRBV7-2 and J usage is TRBJ1-4; no definite D call. The V gene lost 1 base and the J gene lost 13 bases, with 13 bases spanning the gap. The CDR3 length is 13 residues. CDR1 SGHTA and CDR2 FQGNSA come from the germline V gene. The CDR3 nucleotides read TGTGCCAGCAGCTTAGGTCCGTCGCGAGGACTGTTTTTT. Translation: CASSLGPSRGLFF.

This clone was observed many times. V gene TRBV5-6 combines with J gene TRBJ2-1; D unresolved. The CDR3 runs to 12 residues. Germline V gene data show CDR1 as SGHDT and CDR2 as YYEEEE. Trimming pared 2 bases from V and 3 bases from J, leaving 3 bases between. CDR3 region: CASSFSYNEQFF. Here the CDR3 DNA reads TGTGCCAGCAGCTTTAGCTACAATGAGCAGTTCTTC.

The genes are TRBV24-1 and TRBJ2-2, with D tentatively TRBD1 (6 bases). The CDR3 loop spans 18 amino acids. V dropped 0 bases and J dropped 2 bases, with 15 bases sitting between them. Germline V gene lookup returns CDR1 KGHDR and CDR2 SFDVKD. The chain's CDR3 is CATSDLSRDNLNTGELFF. CDR3 bases: TGTGCCACCAGTGATTTGTCCCGGGACAACTTAAACACCGGGGAGCTGTTTTTT.

The sample holds a few counts of this clone. The chain combines TRBV5-4 with TRBJ1-2, with TRBD1 as a possible D gene (6 bases). CDR1 and CDR2 from the germline V gene are SGHNT and YYREEE (reference sequence). This CDR3 has 13 residues. The V end was cut by 4 bases, the J end by 4 bases, with 11 bases between. CDR3 amino acids: CASSGGGPYGYTF. Written as DNA, the CDR3 is TGTGCCAGCAGCGGCGGGGGGCCCTATGGCTACACCTTC. Combining the CDR3 with reference TRBV5-4 and TRBJ1-2 gives the whole variable domain ETGVTQSPTHLIKTRGQQVTLRCSSQSGHNTVSWYQQALGQGPQFIFQYYREEENGRGNFPPRFSGLQFPNYSSELNVNALELDDSALYLCASSGGGPYGYTFGSGTRLTVV.

The gene calls are TRBV7-2 and TRBJ2-1; 9 positions agree with TRBD2. In germline, CDR1 is SGHTA, CDR2 FQGNSA. The CDR3 totals 17 residues. The ends lost 2 bases at V and 3 bases at J; junction bases unmatched: 8. The chain's CDR3 is CASSLTGAGGYYNEQFF. The DNA for the CDR3 is TGTGCCAGCAGCTTAACAGGGGCGGGAGGGTACTACAATGAGCAGTTCTTC.

V gene TRBV6-6 combines with J gene TRBJ2-6; 7 nucleotides line up with TRBD1. CDR1 and CDR2 from the germline V gene are MNHNY and SVGAGI (reference sequence). The CDR3 consists of 21 residues. V gave up 6 bases and J gave up 0 bases; unmatched junction bases: 20. The CDR3 loop reads CASSKNPTTGHWASGANVLTF. CDR3 coding DNA: TGTGCCAGCAGCAAAAACCCTACGACAGGGCACTGGGCCTCTGGGGCCAACGTCCTGACTTTC.

This clone has only a few counts. This sequence joins TRBV4-1 and TRBJ2-1; 7 bases are a match to TRBD2. The CDR3 has 20 amino acids. Looked up from germline, CDR1 is MGHRA and CDR2 is YSYEKL. Trimming at V came to 2 bases and at J to 5 bases, leaving 21 bases not matched to a gene. The CDR3 DNA sequence: TGCGCCAGCAGCCAATTGATGGGTAGCGGGCCCGGGAGACCCCACAATGAGCAGTTCTTC. Translated: CASSQLMGSGPGRPHNEQFF.

This clone was found once. This chain connects TRBV29-1 to TRBJ2-5, with 8 bases aligning to TRBD1. V dropped 7 bases and J dropped 1; count of bases not matched to a gene: 8. The CDR3 totals 14 residues. Germline V gene data show CDR1 as SQVTM and CDR2 as ANQGSEA. CDR3 bases: TGCAGCGCCCGGACAGGGACCCCCCAAGAGACCCAGTACTTC. It is translated as CSARTGTPQETQYF.

The chain has TRBV4-2 and TRBJ2-1; tentative D call: TRBD1 (5 bases). The germline V and J ends were trimmed by 0 bases and 9 bases, with 15 bases remaining between them. This CDR3 region has 15 residues. The germline V gene encodes CDR1 LGHNA and CDR2 YNFKEQ. The CDR3 DNA reads TGTGCCAGCAGCCAAGATGGAGATAGGGGCGTTGAGCAGTTCTTC. This encodes CASSQDGDRGVEQFF.

This sequence joins TRBV10-3 and TRBJ2-1, with 7 bases fitting TRBD1. J lost 3 bases, V lost 0 bases, and 2 bases had no gene match. CDR3 length equals 15 residues. Germline CDR1 is ENHRY and CDR2 is SYGVKD. The CDR3 protein is CAISESGTDYNEQFF. The CDR3 region has the DNA TGTGCCATCAGTGAGTCCGGGACAGACTACAATGAGCAGTTCTTC.

The V and J genes are TRBV30 and TRBJ1-1; possibly TRBD1 for D (5 bases). Germline-derived CDR1 and CDR2 are GTSNPN and SVGIG (reference sequence). The CDR3 sequence is 12 residues long. V lost 4 bases, J lost 8 bases, and 14 bases lay in between. The CDR3 DNA follows: TGTGCCTGGATTAAAGGTCGGGGGGAAGCTTTCTTT. Residues: CAWIKGRGEAFF.

The gene calls are TRBV2 and TRBJ1-5, with 7 positions matching TRBD1. Trimming removed 4 bases from V and 1 base from J; junction bases left unmatched: 1. This CDR3 has 14 residues. In germline, CDR1 is SNHLY, CDR2 FYNNEI. The CDR3, as DNA: TGTGCCAGCAGTGGGGGACAGAGCAATCAGCCCCAGCATTTT. Translation gives CASSGGQSNQPQHF.

This rearrangement joins TRBV5-4 to TRBJ1-1; D possibly corresponds to TRBD1 (6 bases). This CDR3 contains 15 residues. In germline, CDR1 is SGHNT, CDR2 YYREEE (reference sequence). V was pared by 6 bases and J by 3 bases, with 18 bases between. The CDR3 loop is CASNPGGPAYTEAFF. DNA for the CDR3: TGTGCCAGCAACCCCGGGGGGCCCGCGTACACTGAAGCTTTCTTT.

The chain carries TRBV7-6 and TRBJ1-1; no reliable D call. V shed 4 bases and J shed 6 bases, with 12 bases lying between them. Germline loops: CDR1 SGHVS, CDR2 FNYEAQ. The CDR3 is 13 amino acids. The CDR3 reads CASSSAGLAEAFF. The CDR3 DNA reads as TGTGCCAGCAGCTCCGCCGGTCTTGCTGAAGCTTTCTTT.

This chain connects TRBV24-1 to TRBJ1-2, with D uncertain. CDR1 and CDR2 from the germline V gene are KGHDR and SFDVKD. This CDR3 is built from 14 residues. V shed 1 base and J shed 2 bases, with 7 bases lying between them. CDR3 sequence reads: CATSDLSVNYGYTF. The DNA of the CDR3 is TGTGCCACCAGTGATTTAAGCGTAAACTATGGCTACACCTTC.

For the CDR3, the DNA is TGTGCCAGCAGCCAAGGCCTCCAGGGGGCCGGCAGACAGCCCCAGCATTTT. Protein: CASSQGLQGAGRQPQHF. This rearrangement joins TRBV3-1 (or the pseudogene TRBV3-2) to TRBJ1-5; 8 positions match TRBD1. The CDR3 has 17 residues. V lost 1 base to trimming and J lost 7 bases; unmatched junction nucleotides: 12. Germline lookup yields CDR1 LGHDT and CDR2 YNNKEL (reference sequence).